This TCR beta chain was recorded in a study of spatial heterogeneity in lung cancer. TCRdb reprocessed the 5' RACE reads with MiXCR, giving one entry per CDR3 protein. The sample holds 35,000 to 45,000 distinct CDR3 sequences, approximately 8% seen once. The CDR3 covers 12 residues. Germline values: CDR1 SEHNR, CDR2 FQNEAQ (reference sequence). V was cut by 8 bases and J by 6 bases, with 14 bases left in between. Time point indicated: blood at routine non-recurrence follow-up after resection. From tumor, nontumor lung or frozen PBMC, whole RNA was taken unsorted for sequencing. Of note for this clonotype: This could be a read error, since a much larger clone is one nucleotide away.

Sequences were derived from PBMCs, sampled at follow-up. The chain links TRBV7-9 to TRBJ2-7; a possible D gene is TRBD1 (5 bases). The sequence derives from a male donor with early-stage non-small cell lung cancer. CDR3 coding DNA: TGTGCCAGCTGCCCCGTGGGGCTCGAGCAGTACTTC. Its translation: CASCPVGLEQYF.